A single sample is the source of the 18 T cell receptor beta chains below, sequenced in a study of brain metastases from non-small cell lung cancer. The method was immunoSEQ multiplex PCR; TCRdb's version includes in-frame clones alone and lacks a portion of them. The sample yields just under 2,500 clones, about 83% seen once. The specimen sequenced was tumor-adjacent normal tissue. The origin of the receptors is a donor at least 40 years old with non-small cell lung cancer.

The chain combines TRBV3-1 (or the pseudogene TRBV3-2) with TRBJ2-4, with D possibly matching TRBD1 (6 bases). The germline CDR1 and CDR2 sequences are LGHDT and YNNKEL (reference sequence). The V end was cut by 4 bases, the J end by 0 bases, with 10 bases between. The CDR3 has 15 residues. Written as DNA, the CDR3 is TGTGCCAGCAGCCGGGGGACACTAGCCAAAAACATTCAGTACTTC. The encoded protein is CASSRGTLAKNIQYF.

The chain links TRBV29-1 to TRBJ2-3; D possibly corresponds to TRBD1 (6 bases). The CDR3 loop spans 14 amino acids. CDR1 SQVTM and CDR2 ANQGSEA come from the germline V gene. V was cut by 8 bases and J by 1 base, with 16 bases left in between. In nucleotides, the CDR3 is TGCAGCACCGGAACAGGGATCGGCACAGATACGCAGTATTTT. It specifies CSTGTGIGTDTQYF.

The chain combines TRBV3-1 (or the pseudogene TRBV3-2) with TRBJ2-5, with unresolved D. CDR1 is LGHDT, CDR2 YNNKEL, per germline (reference sequence). V was shortened by 4 bases and J by 1 base, with 7 bases between the two germline ends. This CDR3 spans 13 amino acids. Here the CDR3 DNA reads TGTGCCAGCAGCCTCGGGTCCCAAGAGACCCAGTACTTC. Translating it yields CASSLGSQETQYF.

Points on this clone: The junction differs from germline at one of its ends, possibly a read error. V usage is TRBV7-2 and J usage is TRBJ2-5; 7 bases line up with TRBD1. The CDR3 totals 14 residues. Germline lookup yields CDR1 SGHTA and CDR2 FQGNSA. In nucleotides, the CDR3 is TGTGCCAGCAGCTACAACAGGGGCAAAGAGACTCAGTACTTC. Amino acids: CASSYNRGKETQYF.

This chain's CDR3 is CASSPASGGYNEQFF. The CDR3 region has the DNA TGTGCCAGCAGTCCGGCTAGCGGGGGGTACAATGAGCAGTTCTTC. V and J are TRBV25-1 and TRBJ2-1; 11 positions match TRBD2. This CDR3 contains 15 residues. The V and J ends lost 5 bases and 4 bases, in that order; junction bases with no gene match: 4. Per germline, CDR1 MGHDK and CDR2 SYGVNS. The full variable domain, with the rest looked up from reference TRBV25-1 and TRBJ2-1, is EADIYQTPRYLVIGTGKKITLECSQTMGHDKMYWYQQDPGMELHLIHYSYGVNSTEKGDLSSESTVSRIRTEHFPLTLESARPSHTSQYLCASSPASGGYNEQFFGPGTRLTVL.

This chain links TRBV29-1 with TRBJ2-7; D is ambiguous. Trimming took 5 bases from V and 0 from J, leaving 8 bases between them. CDR3 length: 12 residues. CDR1 and CDR2 (germline): SQVTM, ANQGSEA. The CDR3 loop is CSVTVSSYEQYF. The DNA of the CDR3 is TGCAGCGTTACAGTTAGCTCCTACGAGCAGTACTTC.

This rearrangement joins TRBV29-1 to TRBJ2-5, with 8 nucleotides matching TRBD1. Germline trimming cut 3 bases from V and 3 bases from J; bases unmatched to any gene: 3. The length of the CDR3 is 13 residues. The V gene's germline CDR1 is SQVTM and CDR2 ANQGSEA. The CDR3: CSVDQGAEETQYF. The CDR3 DNA is TGCAGCGTTGATCAGGGGGCCGAAGAGACCCAGTACTTC.

The chain joins TRBV6-4 to TRBJ2-3; TRBD2 is a possible D gene (5 bases). The CDR3 loop spans 14 amino acids. Trimming cost V 0 bases and J 1 base, with 5 bases left between them. Germline assignment: CDR1 MRHNA and CDR2 SNTAGT. CDR3 bases: TGTGCCAGCAGTGACTCAGCGGGCACAGATACGCAGTATTTT. Translation: CASSDSAGTDTQYF.

The chain joins TRBV5-1 to TRBJ2-2; D ambiguous. Germline CDR1 SGHRS, CDR2 YFSETQ. V lost 0 bases and J lost 1, with 13 bases in between. The CDR3 length is 17 residues. The chain's CDR3 is CASSLVGGTRNTGELFF. In DNA, the CDR3 is TGCGCCAGCAGCTTGGTGGGCGGTACACGGAACACCGGGGAGCTGTTTTTT. The whole variable domain, remainder taken from reference TRBV5-1 and TRBJ2-2, is KAGVTQTPRYLIKTRGQQVTLSCSPISGHRSVSWYQQTPGQGLQFLFEYFSETQRNKGNFPGRFSGRQFSNSRSEMNVSTLELGDSALYLCASSLVGGTRNTGELFFGEGSRLTVL.

CDR3 in DNA: TGTGCCAGCAGTTACTCTCAGCTGACAGGAATCACTGAAGCTTTCTTT. Translating it yields CASSYSQLTGITEAFF. V usage is TRBV6-5 and J usage is TRBJ1-1; weak D call: TRBD1 (6 bases). Trimming cost V 0 bases and J 4 bases, with 15 bases left between them. There are 16 residues in the CDR3. Germline values: CDR1 MNHEY, CDR2 SVGAGI.

The chain has TRBV2 and TRBJ1-1; the D is unclear. CDR3 length: 14 amino acids. V was trimmed by 2 bases and J by 4 bases, leaving 11 bases between them. In germline, CDR1 is SNHLY, CDR2 FYNNEI. CDR3 region: CASSEFGVTTEAFF. For the CDR3, the DNA is TGTGCCAGCAGTGAATTTGGGGTAACCACTGAAGCTTTCTTT.

This clone has only one observation. This same CDR3 is encoded by further DNA sequences in the sample. The chain employs TRBV7-9 and TRBJ1-3; D ambiguous. Germline V gene lookup returns CDR1 SEHNR and CDR2 FQNEAQ (reference sequence). V gave up 11 bases and J gave up 4 bases, with 15 bases separating them. This CDR3 has 13 amino acids. In DNA form, the CDR3 reads TGTGCCTTCCGAGGGATCTCAGGAAACACCATATATTTT. This gives the protein CAFRGISGNTIYF.

This chain links TRBV29-1 with TRBJ2-7, with D possibly TRBD2 on 6 matching bases. The CDR3 covers 15 residues. V lost 0 bases, J lost 6 bases, and 18 bases lay in between. The germline V gene has CDR1 SQVTM and CDR2 ANQGSEA. CDR3 amino acids: CSVEDSRRDGSEQYF. CDR3 nucleotide sequence: TGCAGCGTTGAAGATAGTAGGAGGGATGGTAGCGAGCAGTACTTC.

The rearrangement uses TRBV5-4 and TRBJ1-2; D is perhaps TRBD1 (5 bases). The CDR3 is 14 residues long. The V gene lost 5 bases and the J gene lost 3 bases, with 14 bases spanning the gap. Germline V gene lookup returns CDR1 SGHNT and CDR2 YYREEE (reference sequence). CDR3 bases: TGTGCCAGCAGTGCCCAGGCGGGGGACTATGGCTACACCTTC. It yields the protein CASSAQAGDYGYTF.

A note on this clone: The junction departs from germline at one end; a sequencing error may be responsible. This rearrangement joins TRBV4-2 to TRBJ2-6; D unclear. The germline gives CDR1 LGHNA, CDR2 YNFKEQ. There are 16 residues in the CDR3. For the CDR3, the DNA is TGTGCCAGCAGCCAAGATGGGGATTCTGGGACCAACGTCCTGACTTTC. Amino acid sequence: CASSQDGDSGTNVLTF.

The V call is TRBV7-9, the J call TRBJ1-2; D may be TRBD1 (5 bases). The ends were cut back, 4 bases at V and 7 bases at J, with 13 bases in the middle. CDR1 is SEHNR, CDR2 FQNEAQ, per germline (reference sequence). The CDR3 totals 13 residues. CDR3 bases: TGTGCCAGCAGCTCGCAAAGGGGATCTGGCTACACCTTC. Translating it yields CASSSQRGSGYTF.

The rearrangement uses TRBV7-8 and TRBJ2-6; TRBD1 is a possible D gene (5 bases). V lost 1 base and J lost 0, with 10 bases in between. CDR3 length equals 17 residues. Germline V lookup: CDR1 SGHVS, CDR2 FQNEAQ. CDR3 nucleotide sequence: TGTGCCAGCAGCTTAGAATGGGGCCGCTCTGGGGCCAACGTCCTGACTTTC. This codes for CASSLEWGRSGANVLTF.

The chain links TRBV15 to TRBJ2-3; 8 positions match TRBD2. The germline V gene has CDR1 LNHNV and CDR2 YYDKDF (reference sequence). Unmatched junction bases numbered 5, after V lost 6 bases and J lost 3 bases. This CDR3 has 14 amino acids. CDR3 sequence (DNA): TGTGCCACCAGTGCGGGGGGTGGGACAGATACGCAGTATTTT. Translation gives CATSAGGGTDTQYF.